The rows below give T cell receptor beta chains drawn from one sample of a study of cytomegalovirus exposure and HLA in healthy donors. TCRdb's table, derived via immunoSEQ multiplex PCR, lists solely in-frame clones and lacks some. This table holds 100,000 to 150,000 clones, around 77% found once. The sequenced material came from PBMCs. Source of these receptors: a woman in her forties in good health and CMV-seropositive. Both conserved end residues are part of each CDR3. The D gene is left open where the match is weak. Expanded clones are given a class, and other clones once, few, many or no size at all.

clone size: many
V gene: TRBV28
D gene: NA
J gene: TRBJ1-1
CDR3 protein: CASSLSRGVYTEAFF
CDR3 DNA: TGTGCCAGCAGTTTATCAAGGGGCGTTTACACTGAAGCTTTCTTT

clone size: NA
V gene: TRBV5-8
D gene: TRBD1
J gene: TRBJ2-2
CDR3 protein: CASSWTGGHTGELFF
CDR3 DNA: TGTGCCAGCAGCTGGACAGGGGGCCACACCGGGGAGCTGTTTTTT

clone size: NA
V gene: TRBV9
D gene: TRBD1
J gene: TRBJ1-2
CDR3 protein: CASSGFTGTGGYGYTF
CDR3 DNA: TGTGCCAGCAGCGGTTTCACCGGGACAGGGGGGTATGGCTACACCTTC

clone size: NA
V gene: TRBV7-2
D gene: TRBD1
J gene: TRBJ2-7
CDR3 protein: CASSKGTGGSYEQYF
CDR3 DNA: TGTGCCAGCAGCAAGGGGACAGGGGGCAGCTACGAGCAGTACTTC

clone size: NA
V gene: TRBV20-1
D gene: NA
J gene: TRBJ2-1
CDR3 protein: CSARSYRFF
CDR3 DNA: TGCAGTGCTAGATCCTACCGGTTCTTC

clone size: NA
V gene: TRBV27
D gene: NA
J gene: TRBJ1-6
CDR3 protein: CASSPRRGLYNSPLHF
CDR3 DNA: TGTGCCAGCAGTCCCCGTAGAGGGCTCTATAATTCACCCCTCCACTTT

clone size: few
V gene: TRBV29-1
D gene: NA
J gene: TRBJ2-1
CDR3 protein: CSAIWGGTPNEQFF
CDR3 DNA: TGCAGCGCCATTTGGGGAGGAACCCCCAATGAGCAGTTCTTC

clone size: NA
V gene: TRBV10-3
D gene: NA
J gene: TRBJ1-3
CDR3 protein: CAISEWMGGSDSLSGNTIYF
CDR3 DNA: TGTGCCATCAGTGAATGGATGGGCGGGTCAGATAGTCTCTCTGGAAACACCATATATTTT

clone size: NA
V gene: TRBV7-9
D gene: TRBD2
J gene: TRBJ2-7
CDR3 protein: CASSHWTSEFYEQYF
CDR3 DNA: TGTGCCAGCAGCCACTGGACTAGCGAGTTCTACGAGCAGTACTTC

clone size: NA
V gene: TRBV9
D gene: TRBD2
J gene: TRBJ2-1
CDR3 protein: CASSVGGTSPNEQFF
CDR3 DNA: TGTGCCAGCAGCGTAGGGGGGACTAGCCCCAATGAGCAGTTCTTC

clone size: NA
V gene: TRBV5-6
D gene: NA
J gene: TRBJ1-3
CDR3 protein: CASSLDLSSAGNTIYF
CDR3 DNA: TGTGCCAGCAGCTTGGATCTTAGCAGCGCTGGAAACACCATATATTTT

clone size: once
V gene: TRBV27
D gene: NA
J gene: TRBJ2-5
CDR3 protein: CASILRGSGEAGETQYF
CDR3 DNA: TGTGCCAGCATTCTGAGGGGTAGCGGTGAGGCGGGAGAGACCCAGTACTTC

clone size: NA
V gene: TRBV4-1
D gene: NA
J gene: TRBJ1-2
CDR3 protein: CASSQDDSNYGYTF
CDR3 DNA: TGCGCCAGCAGCCAAGACGACTCTAACTATGGCTACACCTTC

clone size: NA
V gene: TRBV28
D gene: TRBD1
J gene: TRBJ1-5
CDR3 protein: CASSTGANNQPQHF
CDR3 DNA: TGTGCCAGCAGCACAGGGGCTAACAATCAGCCCCAGCATTTT

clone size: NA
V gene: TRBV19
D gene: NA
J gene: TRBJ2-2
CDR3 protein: CASSIMGRELFF
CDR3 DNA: TGTGCCAGTAGTATAATGGGCCGGGAGCTGTTTTTT

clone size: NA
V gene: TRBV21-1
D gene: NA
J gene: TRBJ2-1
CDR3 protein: CASSKETSGNDEQFF
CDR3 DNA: TGTGCCAGCAGCAAAGAAACTAGCGGGAACGATGAGCAGTTCTTC

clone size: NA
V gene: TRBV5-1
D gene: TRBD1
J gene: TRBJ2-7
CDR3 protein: CASRDRGNLEGEQYF
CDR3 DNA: TGCGCCAGCCGGGACAGGGGAAATTTGGAGGGCGAGCAGTACTTC

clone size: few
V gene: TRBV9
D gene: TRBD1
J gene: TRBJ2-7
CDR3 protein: CASSVDSQGEQYF
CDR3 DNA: TGTGCCAGCAGCGTAGACTCACAGGGGGAGCAGTACTTC

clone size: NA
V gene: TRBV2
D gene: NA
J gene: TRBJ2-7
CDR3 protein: CATQSSRSPTYEQYF
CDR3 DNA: TGTGCCACCCAATCGTCGAGGTCCCCTACCTACGAGCAGTACTTC

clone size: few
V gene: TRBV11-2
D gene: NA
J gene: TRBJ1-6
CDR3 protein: CASSLGGQQSSPLHF
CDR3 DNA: TGTGCCAGCAGCTTAGGCGGACAGCAGAGTTCACCCCTCCACTTT

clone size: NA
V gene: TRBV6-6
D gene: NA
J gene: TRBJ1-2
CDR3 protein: CASSEGGWGYTF
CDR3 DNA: TGTGCCAGCAGCGAAGGAGGTTGGGGCTACACCTTC

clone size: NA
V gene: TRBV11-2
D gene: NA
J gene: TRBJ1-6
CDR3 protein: CASSLVGQDFNSPLHF
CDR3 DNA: TGTGCCAGCAGCTTAGTGGGACAAGATTTTAATTCACCCCTCCACTTT

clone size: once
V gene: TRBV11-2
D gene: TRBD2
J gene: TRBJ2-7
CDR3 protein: CASSSRLAGGRSYEQYF
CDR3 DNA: TGTGCCAGCAGCTCGCGTTTGGCGGGAGGTAGATCCTACGAGCAGTACTTC

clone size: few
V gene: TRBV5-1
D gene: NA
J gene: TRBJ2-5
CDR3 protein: CASSLRPGETQYF
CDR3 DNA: TGCGCCAGCAGCTTGAGGCCGGGAGAGACCCAGTACTTC

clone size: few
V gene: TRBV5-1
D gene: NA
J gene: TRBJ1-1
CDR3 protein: CASSPGSSATEAFF
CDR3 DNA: TGCGCCAGCAGCCCCGGGTCTTCGGCTACTGAAGCTTTCTTT

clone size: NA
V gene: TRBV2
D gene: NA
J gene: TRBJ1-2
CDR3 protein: CASRETDGYTF
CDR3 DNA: TGTGCCAGCAGAGAGACAGACGGCTACACCTTC

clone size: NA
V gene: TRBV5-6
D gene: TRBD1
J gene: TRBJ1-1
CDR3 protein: CASSLGTGILNTEAFF
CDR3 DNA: TGTGCCAGCAGCTTAGGGACAGGGATTTTGAACACTGAAGCTTTCTTT

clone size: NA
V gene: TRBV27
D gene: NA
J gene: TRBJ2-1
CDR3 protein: CASRLTGSSYNEQFF
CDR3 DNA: TGTGCCAGCAGGTTGACAGGTTCCTCCTACAATGAGCAGTTCTTC

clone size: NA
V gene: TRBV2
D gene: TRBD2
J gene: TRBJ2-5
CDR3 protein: CASRTTSGETQYF
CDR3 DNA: TGTGCCAGCAGGACGACTAGCGGAGAGACCCAGTACTTC

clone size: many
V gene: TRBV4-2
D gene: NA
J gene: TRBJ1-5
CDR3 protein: CASSQEGDNQPQHF
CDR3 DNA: TGTGCCAGCAGCCAAGAAGGGGACAATCAGCCCCAGCATTTT

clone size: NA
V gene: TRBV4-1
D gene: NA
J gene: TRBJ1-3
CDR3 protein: CASSQATGSSGNTIYF
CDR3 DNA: TGCGCCAGCAGCCAAGCTACAGGGAGCTCTGGAAACACCATATATTTT

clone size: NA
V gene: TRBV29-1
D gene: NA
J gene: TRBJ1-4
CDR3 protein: CSVESGTEKLFF
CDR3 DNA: TGCAGCGTTGAAAGCGGAACTGAAAAACTGTTTTTT

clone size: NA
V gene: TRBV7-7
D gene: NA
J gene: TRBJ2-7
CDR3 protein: CASSRSPGPGNEQYF
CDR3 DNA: TGTGCTAGCAGCCGCTCACCGGGTCCTGGCAACGAGCAGTACTTC

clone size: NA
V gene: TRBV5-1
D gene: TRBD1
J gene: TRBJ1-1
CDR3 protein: CASSSPSGGRDTEAFF
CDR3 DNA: TGCGCCAGCAGCTCACCTTCAGGGGGACGAGACACTGAAGCTTTCTTT

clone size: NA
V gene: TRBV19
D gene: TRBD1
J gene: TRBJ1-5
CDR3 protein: CASSTQGAYQPQHF
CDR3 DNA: TGTGCCAGTAGTACACAGGGGGCATATCAGCCCCAGCATTTT

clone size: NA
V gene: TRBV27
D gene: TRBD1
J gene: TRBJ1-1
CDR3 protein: CASSSAGTGGKAFF
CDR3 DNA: TGTGCCAGCAGTTCAGCCGGGACAGGGGGCAAAGCTTTCTTT

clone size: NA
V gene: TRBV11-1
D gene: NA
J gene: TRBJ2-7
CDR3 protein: CASSSRSSYEQYF
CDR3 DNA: TGTGCCAGCAGCTCTCGCAGCTCCTACGAGCAGTACTTC

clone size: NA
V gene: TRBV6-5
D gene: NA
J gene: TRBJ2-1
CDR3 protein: CASSPQAQGREQFF
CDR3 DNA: TGTGCCAGCAGTCCCCAGGCACAGGGAAGAGAGCAGTTCTTC

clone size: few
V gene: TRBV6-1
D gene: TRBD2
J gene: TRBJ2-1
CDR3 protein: CASRTSGLVTEQFF
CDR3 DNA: TGTGCCAGCCGCACCTCGGGACTAGTCACTGAGCAGTTCTTC

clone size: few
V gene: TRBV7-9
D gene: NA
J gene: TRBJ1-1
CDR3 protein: CSSSLQTEAFF
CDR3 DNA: TGTTCCAGCAGCTTACAAACTGAAGCTTTCTTT

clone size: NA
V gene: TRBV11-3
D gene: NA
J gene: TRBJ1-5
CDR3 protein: CASSLEGRPSKNQPQHF
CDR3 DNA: TGTGCCAGCAGCTTAGAGGGCAGGCCATCAAAAAATCAGCCCCAGCATTTT

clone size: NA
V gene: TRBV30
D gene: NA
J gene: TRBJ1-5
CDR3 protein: CAWSDNSNQPQHF
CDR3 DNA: TGTGCCTGGAGTGATAATAGCAATCAGCCCCAGCATTTT